This entry concerns a single T cell receptor beta chain. The germline V gene has CDR1 WNHNN and CDR2 SYGVQD (reference sequence). Trimming pared 5 bases from V and 0 bases from J, leaving 11 bases between. The CDR3 extends over 15 amino acids. Per the study methods: The authors estimated nucleated cell counts from reference gene primer amplification. Sequenced by immunoSEQ multiplex PCR; TCRdb stores in-frame clones only, minus some. Clone size and V and J calls were adopted from that table, with D and trimming inferred from the DNA. The sample comprises roughly 670,000 clones, approximately 90% of which are singletons, and under 0.3% rests with the top ten. This record belongs to a study of blood T cell repertoires in COVID-19.

The chain has TRBV10-1 and TRBJ1-5, with a tentative D call TRBD1 (6 bases). This TCR derives from a woman aged 18 to 35 with acute or convalescent COVID-19. The sample taken for sequencing was peripheral blood. CDR3 DNA sequence: TGCGCCAGCAGTCACAGGGCGCCTAGCAATCAGCCCCAGCATTTT. This encodes CASSHRAPSNQPQHF.